One and the same sample provided the 16 T cell receptor beta chains below, sequenced in a study of T cell responses to AZD1222 COVID-19 vaccine. Sequencing was performed with immunoSEQ multiplex PCR; in TCRdb, only in-frame clones are kept and a portion is missing. The sample carries 85,000 or so clones, about 90% recorded once. The sequencing used peripheral blood, collected on day 0 of AZD1222 vaccination. Receptor source: an adult in good health.

The V gene is TRBV10-3, the J gene TRBJ1-2, with D perhaps TRBD1 (5 bases). The V gene's germline CDR1 is ENHRY and CDR2 SYGVKD. The CDR3 runs 12 residues. Trimming removed 10 bases from V and 5 bases from J, with 14 bases in between. This chain's CDR3 is CATSGGKYGYTF. As DNA, the CDR3 is TGTGCCACCAGCGGGGGAAAGTATGGCTACACCTTC.

The V call is TRBV15, the J call TRBJ1-3; the match to TRBD1 covers 7 bases. The CDR3 is made up of 14 amino acids. In germline, CDR1 is LNHNV, CDR2 YYDKDF (reference sequence). Unmatched junction bases numbered 7, after V lost 9 bases and J lost 2 bases. CDR3 protein: CATTITGAGNTIYF. Written as DNA, the CDR3 is TGTGCCACAACTATTACAGGGGCTGGAAACACCATATATTTT.

This rearrangement joins TRBV12-3 or TRBV12-4 to TRBJ1-2; D might be TRBD1 (6 bases). V was cut by 6 bases and J by 5 bases, with 13 bases left in between. The CDR3 extends over 13 amino acids. In nucleotides, the CDR3 is TGTGCCAGCAGGTCTGCAGGGGAATATGGCTACACCTTC. It yields the protein CASRSAGEYGYTF.

This clone showed up just a few times. The V gene is TRBV11-2, the J gene TRBJ2-7, with TRBD1 identical over 7 bases. This CDR3 is 15 amino acids long. From germline, CDR1 is SGHAT and CDR2 FQNNGV. V lost 4 bases, J lost 4 bases, and 10 bases stayed unmatched. In DNA form, the CDR3 reads TGTGCCAGCAGCTCCCTTACCCGGGACAGATACGAGCAGTACTTC. This gives the protein CASSSLTRDRYEQYF.

The chain has TRBV5-1 and TRBJ2-5; D is tentatively TRBD1 or TRBD2 (6 bases each). This CDR3 contains 17 residues. V lost 1 base and J 1 base, leaving 17 bases between the germline ends. Looked up from germline, CDR1 is SGHRS and CDR2 is YFSETQ. CDR3 loop: CASSLPMLGGVQETQYF. CDR3 DNA sequence: TGCGCCAGCAGCTTGCCTATGTTGGGGGGCGTCCAAGAGACCCAGTACTTC. The variable domain in full, with the rest retrieved from reference TRBV5-1 and TRBJ2-5, is KAGVTQTPRYLIKTRGQQVTLSCSPISGHRSVSWYQQTPGQGLQFLFEYFSETQRNKGNFPGRFSGRQFSNSRSEMNVSTLELGDSALYLCASSLPMLGGVQETQYFGPGTRLLVL.

The chain couples TRBV9 to TRBJ2-3; D might be TRBD1 (5 bases). CDR1 is SGDLS, CDR2 YYNGEE, per germline. The germline V and J ends were trimmed by 0 bases and 4 bases, with 9 bases remaining between them. The CDR3 totals 14 residues. CDR3 in amino acids: CASSVVAGSDTQYF. CDR3 in DNA: TGTGCCAGCAGCGTAGTGGCAGGGTCAGATACGCAGTATTTT.

The chain combines TRBV7-9 with TRBJ1-5; the D gene is possibly TRBD1 (5 bases). V was clipped by 0 bases and J by 6 bases, with 15 bases between them. Germline CDR1 SEHNR, CDR2 FQNEAQ (reference sequence). This CDR3 spans 16 amino acids. In DNA, the CDR3 is TGTGCCAGCAGCTTAGCGCCGGCAGGGTTCGGTCAGCCCCAGCATTTT. Translated, it gives CASSLAPAGFGQPQHF.

A single count supports this clone. The chain uses TRBV5-1 and TRBJ1-6; 10 positions match TRBD1. CDR3 length: 14 residues. The ends lost 4 bases at V and 9 bases at J; junction bases unmatched: 4. Germline V lookup: CDR1 SGHRS, CDR2 YFSETQ. CDR3 nucleotide sequence: TGCGCCAGCAGCGCGGGACAGGGGAGTTCACCCCTCCACTTT. This gives the protein CASSAGQGSSPLHF.

The DNA of the CDR3 is TGTGCCAGCAGCGGGACGGACAGGCCAACCTACGAGCAGTACTTC. This encodes CASSGTDRPTYEQYF. The V and J genes are TRBV7-9 and TRBJ2-7, with 7 nucleotides matching TRBD1. The CDR3 runs 15 residues. V shed 5 bases, J shed 2 bases, and the junction held 9 bases outside the gene matches. CDR1 SEHNR and CDR2 FQNEAQ come from the germline V gene (reference sequence). The full variable domain, in which reference TRBV7-9 and TRBJ2-7 provide the parts outside the CDR3, is DTGVSQNPRHKITKRGQNVTFRCDPISEHNRLYWYRQTLGQGPEFLTYFQNEAQLEKSRLLSDRFSAERPKGSFSTLEIQRTEQGDSAMYLCASSGTDRPTYEQYFGPGTRLTVT.

The chain is built from TRBV7-2 and TRBJ2-7; 7 positions agree with TRBD1. The CDR3 has 14 residues. Trimming cost V 5 bases and J 6 bases; bases outside gene matches: 10. Germline assignment: CDR1 SGHTA and CDR2 FQGNSA. CDR3 amino acids: CASSPRQGTSEQYF. As DNA, the CDR3 is TGTGCCAGCAGCCCTAGACAGGGTACTAGCGAGCAGTACTTC.

This clone was detected a few times. V and J are TRBV7-3 and TRBJ1-6; a possible D gene is TRBD1 (5 bases). The CDR3 runs 15 residues. Trimming shortened V by 1 base and J by 6 bases, and 10 bases separated the two germline ends. Germline assignment: CDR1 SGHTA and CDR2 FQGTGA. CDR3 sequence: CASSLNGGTNSPLHF. The CDR3 nucleotides read TGTGCCAGCAGCTTAAACGGGGGGACTAATTCACCCCTCCACTTT.

This chain links TRBV27 with TRBJ2-2; 10 bases map to TRBD2. The CDR3 sequence is 14 residues long. CDR1 MNHEY and CDR2 SMNVEV come from the germline V gene (reference sequence). V lost 9 bases, J lost 4 bases, and 5 bases stayed unmatched. The chain's CDR3 is CASKAGGPTGELFF. The CDR3 DNA is TGTGCCAGTAAAGCGGGGGGGCCCACCGGGGAGCTGTTTTTT.

The chain recombines TRBV28 with TRBJ1-4; D perhaps matches TRBD1 (6 bases). The CDR3 covers 15 residues. V was cut by 8 bases and J by 0 bases, with 13 bases left in between. Per germline, CDR1 MDHEN and CDR2 SYDVKM. CDR3 residues: CASQRGSATNEKLFF. The DNA for the CDR3 is TGTGCCAGCCAAAGGGGGAGTGCAACTAATGAAAAACTGTTTTTT.

The CDR3 nucleotides are TGCGCCAGCAGCTTGTCTTGGGTTTACACTGAAGCTTTCTTT. This codes for CASSLSWVYTEAFF. The chain joins TRBV5-1 to TRBJ1-1; D is unclear. Deletions cut 1 base from V and 3 bases from J, with 10 bases between. CDR3 length equals 14 residues. Germline CDR1 is SGHRS and CDR2 is YFSETQ. The full variable domain, with the rest looked up from reference TRBV5-1 and TRBJ1-1, is KAGVTQTPRYLIKTRGQQVTLSCSPISGHRSVSWYQQTPGQGLQFLFEYFSETQRNKGNFPGRFSGRQFSNSRSEMNVSTLELGDSALYLCASSLSWVYTEAFFGQGTRLTVV.

The rearrangement links TRBV3-1 (or the pseudogene TRBV3-2) to TRBJ1-4, with D perhaps matching TRBD1 (5 bases). V gave up 1 base and J gave up 3 bases, with 9 bases separating them. This CDR3 comprises 15 residues. Germline V gene data show CDR1 as LGHDT and CDR2 as YNNKEL (reference sequence). The CDR3 loop reads CASSQGTLSNEKLFF. CDR3 nucleotides: TGTGCCAGCAGCCAAGGGACACTCTCTAATGAAAAACTGTTTTTT.

This rearrangement joins TRBV28 to TRBJ1-2; D uncertain. The CDR3 is 11 residues long. Per germline, CDR1 MDHEN and CDR2 SYDVKM. Between the trimmed V and J ends, which lost 10 bases and 5 bases, there was a span of 11 bases. CDR3 in amino acids: CATTQRYGYTF. The CDR3 DNA follows: TGTGCCACCACACAGAGGTATGGCTACACCTTC.